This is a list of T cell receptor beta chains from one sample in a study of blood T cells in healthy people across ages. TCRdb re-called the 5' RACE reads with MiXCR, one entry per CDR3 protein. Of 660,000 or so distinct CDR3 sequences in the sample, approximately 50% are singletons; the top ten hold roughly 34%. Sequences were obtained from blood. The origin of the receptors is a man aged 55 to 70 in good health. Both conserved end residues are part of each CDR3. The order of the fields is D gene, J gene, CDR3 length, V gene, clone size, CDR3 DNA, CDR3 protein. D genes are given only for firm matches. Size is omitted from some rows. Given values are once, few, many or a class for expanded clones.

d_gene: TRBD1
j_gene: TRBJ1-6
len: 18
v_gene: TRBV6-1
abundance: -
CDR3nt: TGTGCCAGCAGTCCTCGGGGAAGGGGGCGAGGGTATAATTCACCCCTCCACTTT
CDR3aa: CASSPRGRGRGYNSPLHF

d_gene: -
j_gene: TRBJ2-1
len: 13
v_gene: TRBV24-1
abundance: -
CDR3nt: TGTGCCACCAGTGATACCGTCTCCCGGACCCAGTTCTTC
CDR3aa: CATSDTVSRTQFF

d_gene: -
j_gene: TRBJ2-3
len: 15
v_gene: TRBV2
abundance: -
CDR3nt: TGTGCCAGCAAGTGGAGGACTACGGGTGCAGATACGCAGTATTTT
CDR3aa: CASKWRTTGADTQYF

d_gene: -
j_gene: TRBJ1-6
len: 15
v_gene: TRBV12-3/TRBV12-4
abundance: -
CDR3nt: TGTGCCAGCAGTTTACAGGGAGCGGGGAATTCACCCCTCCACTTT
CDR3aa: CASSLQGAGNSPLHF

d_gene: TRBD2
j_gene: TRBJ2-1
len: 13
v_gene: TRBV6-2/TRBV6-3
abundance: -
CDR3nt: TGTGCCAGCAGGAGACTAGCGGGCAATGAGCAGTTCTTC
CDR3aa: CASRRLAGNEQFF

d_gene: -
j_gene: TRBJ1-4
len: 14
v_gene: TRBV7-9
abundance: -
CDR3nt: TGTGCCAGCAGCCAACAGGGCCCTAATGAAAAACTGTTTTTT
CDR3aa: CASSQQGPNEKLFF

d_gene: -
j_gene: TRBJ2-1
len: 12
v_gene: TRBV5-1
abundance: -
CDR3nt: TGCGCCAGCAGCGGAGGAGATCATGAGCAGTTCTTC
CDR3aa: CASSGGDHEQFF

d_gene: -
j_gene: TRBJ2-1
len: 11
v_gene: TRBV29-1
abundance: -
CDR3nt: TGCAGCGGGTCGGTGGGCTATGAGCAGTTCTTC
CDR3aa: CSGSVGYEQFF

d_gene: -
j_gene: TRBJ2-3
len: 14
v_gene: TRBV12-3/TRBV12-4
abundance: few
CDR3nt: TGTGCCAGCAGTTTGACAACAGCGACAGATACGCAGTATTTT
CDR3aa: CASSLTTATDTQYF

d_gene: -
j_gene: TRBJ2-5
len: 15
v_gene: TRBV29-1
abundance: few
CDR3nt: TGCAGCGTTGCCCGGACAGAAACTCGACAAGAGACCCAGTACTTC
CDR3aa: CSVARTETRQETQYF

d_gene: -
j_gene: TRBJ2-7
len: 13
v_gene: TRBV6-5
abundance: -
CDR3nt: TGTGCCAGCAGCCTGGACGGACTCTACGAGCACTACTTC
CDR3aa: CASSLDGLYEHYF

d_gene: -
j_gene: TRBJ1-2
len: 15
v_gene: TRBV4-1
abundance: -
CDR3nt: TGCGCCAGCAGCCAAGATGCCGAAACGTACTATGGCTACACCTTC
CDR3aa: CASSQDAETYYGYTF

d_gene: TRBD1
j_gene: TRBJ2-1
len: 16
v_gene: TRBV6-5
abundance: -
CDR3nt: TGTGCCAGCAGTACTACGACAGGGGGAGTTTACAATGAGCAGTTCTTC
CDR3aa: CASSTTTGGVYNEQFF

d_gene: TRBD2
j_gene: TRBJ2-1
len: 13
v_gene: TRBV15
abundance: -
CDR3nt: TGTGCCACCGACAACGGACTAGCCAATGAGCAGTTCTTC
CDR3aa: CATDNGLANEQFF

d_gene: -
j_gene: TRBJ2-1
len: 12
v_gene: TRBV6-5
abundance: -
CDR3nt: TGTGCCAGCGTCGGACAGTACAATGAGCAGTTCTTC
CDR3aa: CASVGQYNEQFF

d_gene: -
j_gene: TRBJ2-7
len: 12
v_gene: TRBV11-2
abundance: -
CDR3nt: TGTGCCAGCAGTATTACTGGGTACGAGCAGTACTTC
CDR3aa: CASSITGYEQYF

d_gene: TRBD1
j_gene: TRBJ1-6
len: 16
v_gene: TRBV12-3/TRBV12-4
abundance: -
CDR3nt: TGTGCCAGCAGTTTAACCGACAGGGGATTTGATTCACCCCTCCACTTT
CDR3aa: CASSLTDRGFDSPLHF

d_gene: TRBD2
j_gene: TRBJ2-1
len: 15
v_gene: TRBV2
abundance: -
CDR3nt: TGTGCCAGCAGGACTAGCGGGGGGTCCTACAATGAGCAGTTCTTC
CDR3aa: CASRTSGGSYNEQFF

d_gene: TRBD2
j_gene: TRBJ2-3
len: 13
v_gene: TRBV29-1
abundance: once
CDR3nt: TGCAGCGCTGTACTAGCGGGGGGCCGAACGCAGTATTTT
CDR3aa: CSAVLAGGRTQYF

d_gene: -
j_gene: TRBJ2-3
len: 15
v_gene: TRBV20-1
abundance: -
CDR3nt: TGCAGTGCAAGCCAGACAGTCCCCAGCACAGATACGCAGTATTTT
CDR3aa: CSASQTVPSTDTQYF

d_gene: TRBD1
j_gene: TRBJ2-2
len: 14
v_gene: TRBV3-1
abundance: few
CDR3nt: TGTGCCAGCACCCGACAGGGGTACACCGGGGAGCTGTTTTTT
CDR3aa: CASTRQGYTGELFF

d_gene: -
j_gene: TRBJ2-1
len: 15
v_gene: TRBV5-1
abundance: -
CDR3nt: TGCGCCAGCAGCTTGGTAGGGGGAGGTCGCAATGAGCAGTTCTTC
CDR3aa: CASSLVGGGRNEQFF

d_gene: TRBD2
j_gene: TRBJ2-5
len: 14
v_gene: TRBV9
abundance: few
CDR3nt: TGTGCCAGCACGGCGGGGGGCTACCAAGAGACCCAGTACTTC
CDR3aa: CASTAGGYQETQYF

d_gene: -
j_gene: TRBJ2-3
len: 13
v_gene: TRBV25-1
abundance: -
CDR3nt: TGTGCCAGCGGGGACTCTCTCACAGATACGCAGTATTTT
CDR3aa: CASGDSLTDTQYF

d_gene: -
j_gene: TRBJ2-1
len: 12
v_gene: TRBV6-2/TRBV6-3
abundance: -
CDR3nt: TGTGCCAGCAAGGAGTCCTACAATGAGCAGTTCTTC
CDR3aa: CASKESYNEQFF

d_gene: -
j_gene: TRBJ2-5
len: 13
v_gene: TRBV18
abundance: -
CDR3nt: TGTGCCAGCTCACCCCACCCAAGGGAGACCCAGTACTTC
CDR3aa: CASSPHPRETQYF

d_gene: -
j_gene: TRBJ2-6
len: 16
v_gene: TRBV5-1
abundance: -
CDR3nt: TGCGCCAGCAGCTCTGGACACACCTCTGGGGCCAACGTCCTGACTTTC
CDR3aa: CASSSGHTSGANVLTF

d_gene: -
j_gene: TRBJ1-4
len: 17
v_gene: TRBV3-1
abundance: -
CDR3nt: TGTGCCAGCAGCCAAGAGATCTGGACGGCAACTGATGAAAAACTGTTTTTT
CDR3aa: CASSQEIWTATDEKLFF

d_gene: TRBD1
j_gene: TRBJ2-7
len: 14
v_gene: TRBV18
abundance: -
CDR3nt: TGTGCCAGCAACGGACAGGGGCCATCCTACGAGCAGTACTTC
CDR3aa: CASNGQGPSYEQYF

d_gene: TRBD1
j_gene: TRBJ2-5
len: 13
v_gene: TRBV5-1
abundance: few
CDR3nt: TGCGCCAGCAGCCGACAGGGGTCAGAGACCCAGTACTTC
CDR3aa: CASSRQGSETQYF

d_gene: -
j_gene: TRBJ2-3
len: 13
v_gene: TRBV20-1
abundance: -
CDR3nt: TGCAGTGCTAAATTCGGGGGCCCAGATACGCAGTATTTT
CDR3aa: CSAKFGGPDTQYF

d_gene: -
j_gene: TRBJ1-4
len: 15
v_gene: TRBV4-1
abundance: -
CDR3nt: TGCGCCAGCAGCTCCCTGGGGAGGCTAAATGAAAAACTGTTTTTT
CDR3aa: CASSSLGRLNEKLFF

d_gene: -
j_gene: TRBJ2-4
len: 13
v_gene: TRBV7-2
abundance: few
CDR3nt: TGTGCCAGCAGCCCTGGGGGCGGGGACATTCAGTACTTC
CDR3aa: CASSPGGGDIQYF

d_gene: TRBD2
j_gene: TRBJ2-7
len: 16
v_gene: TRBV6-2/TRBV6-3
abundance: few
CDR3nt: TGTGCCAGCAGTTCCTGGACTAGCGGGGGGAGTAACGAGCAGTACTTC
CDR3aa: CASSSWTSGGSNEQYF

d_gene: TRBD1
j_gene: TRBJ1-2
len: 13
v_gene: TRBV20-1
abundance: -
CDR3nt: TGCAGTGCCCTTAACAGGGGGAACTATGGCTACACCTTC
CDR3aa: CSALNRGNYGYTF

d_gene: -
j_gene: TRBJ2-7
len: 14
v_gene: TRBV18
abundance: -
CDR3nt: TGTGCCAGCTCACCACGGGACCATACCTACGAGCAGTACTTC
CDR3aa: CASSPRDHTYEQYF

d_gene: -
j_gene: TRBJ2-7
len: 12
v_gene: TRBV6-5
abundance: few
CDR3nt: TGTGCCACCAGGGGCGACATCGAACAGCAGTACTTC
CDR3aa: CATRGDIEQQYF

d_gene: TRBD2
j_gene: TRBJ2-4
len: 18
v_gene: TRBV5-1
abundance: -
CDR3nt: TGCGCCAGCAGCTTGGAAGGGACTAGCGGGGTAGCCAAAAACATTCAGTACTTC
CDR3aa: CASSLEGTSGVAKNIQYF

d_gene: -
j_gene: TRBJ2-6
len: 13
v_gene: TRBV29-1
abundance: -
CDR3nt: TGCAGCGGTTTGAGCTCTGGGGCCAACGTCCTGACTTTC
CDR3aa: CSGLSSGANVLTF

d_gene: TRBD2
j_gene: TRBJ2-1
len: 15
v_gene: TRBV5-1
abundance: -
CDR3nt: TGCGCCAGCAGCATAACCGGGACTACCTACAATGAGCAGTTCTTC
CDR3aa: CASSITGTTYNEQFF

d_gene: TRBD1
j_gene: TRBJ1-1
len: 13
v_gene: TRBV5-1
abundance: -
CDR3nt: TGCGCCAGCAGGCTTACAGGGGACGCTGAAGCTTTCTTT
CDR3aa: CASRLTGDAEAFF

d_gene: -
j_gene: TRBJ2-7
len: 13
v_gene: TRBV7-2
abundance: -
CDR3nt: TGTGCCAGCAGAAGACCGAGCTCCTACGAGCAGTACTTC
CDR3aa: CASRRPSSYEQYF

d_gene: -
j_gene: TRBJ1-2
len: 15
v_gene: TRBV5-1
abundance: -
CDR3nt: TGCGCCAGCAGCTTGGAGCCGGGTCCTCTCTATGGCTACACCTTC
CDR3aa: CASSLEPGPLYGYTF

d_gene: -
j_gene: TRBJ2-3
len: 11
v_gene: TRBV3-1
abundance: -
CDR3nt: TGTGCCAGCAGCATACAAGATACGCAGTATTTT
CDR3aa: CASSIQDTQYF

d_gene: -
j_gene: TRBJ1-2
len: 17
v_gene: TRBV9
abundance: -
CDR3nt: TGTGCCAGCAGCGTAGGCCCTGGACAGAAAACTAACTATGGCTACACCTTC
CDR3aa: CASSVGPGQKTNYGYTF